This T cell receptor beta chain was sequenced in a study of T cell changes during pregnancy in multiple sclerosis (dated by TCRdb to between 2018 and 2021). With regard to the full study: The study examined how the T cell repertoire changed over the course of pregnancy in women with multiple sclerosis.

Of note for this clone: It has no known antigen specificity. Base qualities are not recorded, but no much larger clone differs from it by a single base.

Preparation of the library involved the immunoSEQ multiplex PCR assay. TCRdb stores this immuneACCESS table with in-frame sequences only. Part of the clones is absent; in the studies checked, under half of the shortfall reflects unresolved V genes, and no reason is known for the rest. Within this sample are tens of thousands of clones, with around 90% of them counted one time only. Of the sample, 3.5% to 4% is held by the ten largest clones. CDR1 SGHTA and CDR2 FQGNSA were looked up in the germline V gene. Spanning cysteine to phenylalanine, the CDR3 consists of 14 amino acids. Only the CDR3 region is kept as DNA, spanning 42 bases read in frame from base 1. The V end gives up 3 bases and the J end 2 bases, leaving 2 bases in the junction not matched to a gene.

Rearrangement joined TRBV7-2 to TRBJ2-7, with 9 bases aligning to TRBD2. The material was CD8+ T cells from peripheral blood mononuclear cells, obtained in the third trimester of pregnancy. The sequence was obtained from a female donor with multiple sclerosis, enrolled in a pregnancy study. The CDR3 region: CASSLRGGAYEQYF. Read as DNA, the sequence is TGTGCCAGCAGCTTGCGGGGGGGAGCCTACGAGCAGTACTTC.